This T cell receptor beta chain comes out of a study of shared clonotypes between healthy human individuals. This table comes from immunoSEQ multiplex PCR, and its TCRdb copy is limited to in-frame clones, with some not included. The sample holds 2 million to 3 million clones; over 85% are singletons and the top ten take around 0.37%. General study points: The four-donor shared clonotypes exceeded non-shared clonotypes in generation probability, with non-shared ones scoring lower.

Regarding this clone: The antigen remains unidentified.

Per the germline V gene, CDR1 is MNHNS and CDR2 is SASEGT. Trimming removed 8 bases at V and 4 bases at J, with 15 bases between. The CDR3 covers 14 residues. This TCR came from a man between 18 and 35 years old in good health. Some clones in this sample may be carry-over from other donors' samples. The sequenced sample consisted of naive CD4+ T cells from PBMCs. This sample's subset: CD45RA+ positively selected. V usage is TRBV6-1 and J usage is TRBJ1-5; D gene unclear. CDR3 in DNA: TGTGCCAGCTCAGAAACTCATAAAAATCAGCCCCAGCATTTT. Translated: CASSETHKNQPQHF.